The clone carrying this TCR beta chain occurred once. Antigen unknown. After removal of 2 bases from V and 2 bases from J, the junction contained 10 bases not matched to a gene. The V gene's germline CDR1 is LNHDA and CDR2 SQIVND (reference sequence). This CDR3 comprises 17 residues. The record originates from a study of cytomegalovirus exposure and HLA in healthy donors. The study's findings and limits: Analysis was performed later, and it showed HLA-associated TCR beta chains to be more clonally expanded than equally common others. About 180 TCR beta chains were listed as cytomegalovirus-associated. Researchers reported that three CMV-associated chains were confirmed in vitro as CMV antigen-specific. In a later analysis, V- and J-gene trimming of beta chains associated with a DCLRE1C missense variant, replicated independently.

A multiplex PCR was run with 60 Vbeta primers and 13 Jbeta primers. This table comes from immunoSEQ multiplex PCR, and its TCRdb copy is limited to in-frame clones, with some not included. The sample yields about 160,000 clones, nearly 80% seen once. The sequence was collected from a man between 18 and 29 years old in good health and CMV-seropositive. Sequencing used PBMCs. The chain joins TRBV19 to TRBJ2-5, with 8 bases matching TRBD2. The CDR3 DNA sequence: TGTGCCAGTAGTATATCGGCGGCGGGAGGCGTTCAAGAGACCCAGTACTTC. Translating it yields CASSISAAGGVQETQYF.